These 14 T cell receptor beta chains were all obtained from the same sample, sequenced in a study of blood T cell repertoires in COVID-19. The data were produced by immunoSEQ multiplex PCR, yet TCRdb's version contains in-frame clones alone and is incomplete. Of 410,000 or so clones in the sample, 89% are singletons; the top ten hold approximately 1.5%. Sequencing was performed on peripheral blood. The source is a woman in her forties with COVID-19, enrolled during active disease.

In its sample, this clone was seen a few times. The rearrangement uses TRBV19 and TRBJ1-6; D not certain. CDR3 length equals 15 residues. V lost 1 base, J lost 5 bases, and 9 bases lay in between. Germline CDR1 LNHDA, CDR2 SQIVND (reference sequence). The DNA for the CDR3 is TGTGCCAGTAGTATAGGGCGGGTGGATAATTCACCCCTCCACTTT. This codes for CASSIGRVDNSPLHF. The variable domain in full, completed from reference TRBV19 and TRBJ1-6, reads DGGITQSPKYLFRKEGQNVTLSCEQNLNHDAMYWYRQDPGQGLRLIYYSQIVNDFQKGDIAEGYSVSREKKESFPLTVTSAQKNPTAFYLCASSIGRVDNSPLHFGNGTRLTVT.

This clone was seen just once. The chain employs TRBV27 and TRBJ1-5, with 11 bases fitting TRBD1. Losses at the gene ends were 5 bases for V and 7 bases for J; bases not matched to a gene: 19. CDR3 length: 19 residues. Germline CDR1 is MNHEY and CDR2 is SMNVEV (reference sequence). The CDR3 DNA is TGTGCCAGCAGTCCCCGACGTCAGGACAGGGGGCTTTTTTGGCAGCCCCAGCATTTT. Its translation is CASSPRRQDRGLFWQPQHF.

The chain is built from TRBV6-5 and TRBJ2-3; 12 nucleotides match TRBD1. The germline V gene encodes CDR1 MNHEY and CDR2 SVGAGI. The CDR3 runs 15 residues. V lost 4 bases, J lost 6 bases, and 5 bases stayed unmatched. The CDR3 nucleotides are TGTGCCAGCAGTTCCGGGACAGGGGGCTTCGATACGCAGTATTTT. This sequence encodes CASSSGTGGFDTQYF.

V gene TRBV15 combines with J gene TRBJ1-2, with D possibly being TRBD1 (5 bases). This CDR3 is 13 amino acids long. V was clipped by 5 bases and J by 2 bases, with 9 bases between them. Germline lookup yields CDR1 LNHNV and CDR2 YYDKDF (reference sequence). CDR3 residues: CATSPDRNYGYTF. The CDR3 DNA is TGTGCCACCAGCCCCGACAGAAACTATGGCTACACCTTC.

The chain has TRBV11-3 and TRBJ2-3, with D tentatively TRBD1 (5 bases). V was shortened by 4 bases and J by 3 bases, with 14 bases between the two germline ends. This CDR3 is built from 15 residues. Germline values: CDR1 SGHNT, CDR2 YENEEA. CDR3 residues: CASSSGVSGTDTQYF. The CDR3 DNA reads as TGTGCCAGCAGCTCCGGTGTCTCAGGGACAGATACGCAGTATTTT.

The CDR3 sequence: CASSVGRDKAEAFF. CDR3 coding DNA: TGTGCCAGCAGCGTAGGCCGGGACAAGGCTGAAGCTTTCTTT. The rearrangement uses TRBV9 and TRBJ1-1, with D maybe TRBD1 (6 bases). V lost 0 bases to trimming and J lost 6 bases, with 12 bases between them. The V gene's germline CDR1 is SGDLS and CDR2 YYNGEE. The CDR3 has 14 amino acids.

This clone was seen once. The chain recombines TRBV29-1 with TRBJ1-2, with D perhaps matching TRBD1 (5 bases). This CDR3 has 14 residues. Trimming took 3 bases from V and 4 from J, leaving 15 bases between them. Per germline, CDR1 SQVTM and CDR2 ANQGSEA. DNA for the CDR3: TGCAGCGTTGATGGAGGGGCGCGGGTCTATGGCTACACCTTC. Its protein is CSVDGGARVYGYTF.

The chain carries TRBV10-2 and TRBJ1-1, with TRBD1 matching over 7 bases. The CDR3 is 14 amino acids. Germline V gene lookup returns CDR1 WSHSY and CDR2 SAAADI. The junction had 11 bases not matched to a gene; V was cut back by 8 bases and J by 5 bases. CDR3 loop: CASRERGPYTEAFF. CDR3 nucleotide sequence: TGCGCCAGCCGAGAAAGGGGGCCGTATACTGAAGCTTTCTTT.

V and J are TRBV19 and TRBJ2-7; a weak D match, TRBD1 (5 bases). The germline V and J ends were trimmed by 5 bases and 0 bases, with 11 bases remaining between them. The CDR3 is 14 amino acids. The germline V gene has CDR1 LNHDA and CDR2 SQIVND (reference sequence). Written as DNA, the CDR3 is TGTGCCAGTAGTGAGGCCAGGGACTCCTACGAGCAGTACTTC. It codes for CASSEARDSYEQYF.

This rearrangement joins TRBV27 to TRBJ2-1; TRBD2 agrees at 8 bases. J lost 2 bases, V lost 4 bases, and 13 bases had no gene match. Per germline, CDR1 MNHEY and CDR2 SMNVEV (reference sequence). CDR3 length: 18 amino acids. The CDR3 is CASSSPSRGGRTYNEQFF. The DNA for the CDR3 is TGTGCCAGCAGTTCTCCCTCACGGGGGGGCCGCACCTACAATGAGCAGTTCTTC.

CDR3 protein: CASSQDSSDTQYF. The DNA of the CDR3 is TGTGCCAGCAGCCAAGATAGTTCAGATACGCAGTATTTT. The chain employs TRBV4-2 and TRBJ2-3; D is uncertain. V was trimmed by 0 bases and J by 4 bases, leaving 5 bases between them. Germline CDR1 and CDR2: LGHNA and YNFKEQ. This CDR3 region has 13 residues.

This chain connects TRBV2 to TRBJ1-2, with D perhaps matching TRBD1 (5 bases). Germline CDR1 and CDR2: SNHLY and FYNNEI. The CDR3 length is 13 residues. The germline V and J ends were trimmed by 1 base and 6 bases, with 9 bases remaining between them. CDR3 sequence reads: CASSEGRVDGYTF. CDR3 in DNA: TGTGCCAGCAGTGAAGGCAGGGTTGATGGCTACACCTTC.

The V gene is TRBV12-3 or TRBV12-4, the J gene TRBJ1-1; D remains unclear. CDR3 length: 13 residues. The V end was cut by 3 bases, the J end by 3 bases, with 8 bases between. The chain's CDR3 is CASSFEGYTEAFF. CDR3 DNA: TGTGCCAGCAGTTTTGAGGGTTACACTGAAGCTTTCTTT.

This clone was detected only once. The chain joins TRBV6-2 or TRBV6-3 to TRBJ1-5; 7 bases are shared with TRBD1. Germline V gives CDR1 MNHEY, CDR2 SVGEGT. With 5 bases clipped from V and 1 base from J, the junction kept 23 bases outside the gene matches. The CDR3 has 21 amino acids. For the CDR3, the DNA is TGTGCCAGCAGTACGTGGAACTCCCGGACAGGAGCCTTCAGCAGCAATCAGCCCCAGCATTTT. Encoded protein: CASSTWNSRTGAFSSNQPQHF.